This TCR beta chain appears in the sequencing data of a study of blood T cells in healthy people across ages. The germline gives CDR1 SGHTA, CDR2 FQGNSA. Deletions cut 5 bases from V and 12 bases from J, with 20 bases between. The CDR3 sequence is 13 residues long. The authors ran a second PCR of 7 to 11 cycles using a sample-barcoded 5' primer and a J-beta primer mix. TCRdb used MiXCR to reprocess the 5' RACE reads, holding one entry per CDR3 protein. The table shows approximately 1,700,000 distinct CDR3 sequences, with roughly two fifths occurring only once. Sequencing was performed on blood. The rearrangement joins TRBV7-2 to TRBJ2-7; D is possibly TRBD2 (6 bases). The clonotype was recovered from a human donor in good health. CDR3 protein: CASSPLREGRLYF. Written as DNA, the CDR3 is TGTGCCAGCAGCCCCCTAAGAGAAGGGAGGCTGTACTTC. Full variable domain (missing parts from reference TRBV7-2 and TRBJ2-7): GAGVSQSPSNKVTEKGKDVELRCDPISGHTALYWYRQSLGQGLEFLIYFQGNSAPDKSGLPSDRFSAERTGGSVSTLTIQRTQQEDSAVYLCASSPLREGRLYFGPGTRLTVT.